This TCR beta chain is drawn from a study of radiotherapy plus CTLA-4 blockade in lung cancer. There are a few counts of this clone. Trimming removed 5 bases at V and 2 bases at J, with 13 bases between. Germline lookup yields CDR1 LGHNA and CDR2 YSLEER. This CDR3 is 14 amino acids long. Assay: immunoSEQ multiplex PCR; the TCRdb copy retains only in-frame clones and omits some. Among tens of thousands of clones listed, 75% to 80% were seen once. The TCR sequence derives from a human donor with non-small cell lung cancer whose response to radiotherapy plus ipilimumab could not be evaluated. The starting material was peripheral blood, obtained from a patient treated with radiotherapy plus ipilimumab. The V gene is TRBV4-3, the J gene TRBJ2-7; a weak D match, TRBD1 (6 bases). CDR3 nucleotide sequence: TGCGCCAGCAGCTTCCGGACAGCGGCCTACGAGCAGTACTTC. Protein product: CASSFRTAAYEQYF.